Presented here are 18 T cell receptor beta chains from one specimen sequenced in a study of OX40 agonist ivuxolimab in advanced cancers. Profiled with immunoSEQ multiplex PCR; TCRdb holds only in-frame clones, not every one. The data show 95,000 to 150,000 clones, less than 95% seen once. The material sequenced was CD4+ or CD8+ T cells sorted from blood, taken in a trial of the OX40 agonist ivuxolimab. Receptors originate from an adult with an advanced solid tumor such as melanoma, head and neck, liver or kidney cancer.

This clone showed up just once. The rearrangement links TRBV7-2 to TRBJ1-2; 7 bases align to TRBD1. The germline V gene encodes CDR1 SGHTA and CDR2 FQGNSA. Trimming cost V 6 bases and J 5 bases; bases outside gene matches: 12. This CDR3 contains 15 residues. The DNA for the CDR3 is TGTGCCAGCAGTGGAAGGGGGCCTGGCTCTTATGGCTACACCTTC. Translation: CASSGRGPGSYGYTF.

The chain carries TRBV15 and TRBJ2-5, with TRBD1 matching over 8 bases. Germline-derived CDR1 and CDR2 are LNHNV and YYDKDF (reference sequence). V shed 4 bases and J 6 bases; nucleotides not matched to a gene: 4. CDR3 length: 13 residues. CDR3 DNA: TGTGCCACCAGCACAGACAGGGGTCAGACCCAGTACTTC. This encodes CATSTDRGQTQYF.

The chain combines TRBV7-9 with TRBJ2-2; tentatively, D is TRBD1 (6 bases). Trimming shortened V by 1 base and J by 5 bases, and 11 bases separated the two germline ends. Germline values: CDR1 SEHNR, CDR2 FQNEAQ (reference sequence). CDR3 length: 15 amino acids. The CDR3 DNA sequence: TGTGCCAGCAGCTTAGAACAGGGAAAAACCGGGGAGCTGTTTTTT. It codes for CASSLEQGKTGELFF. The full variable domain, with the rest looked up from reference TRBV7-9 and TRBJ2-2, is DTGVSQNPRHKITKRGQNVTFRCDPISEHNRLYWYRQTLGQGPEFLTYFQNEAQLEKSRLLSDRFSAERPKGSFSTLEIQRTEQGDSAMYLCASSLEQGKTGELFFGEGSRLTVL.

V usage is TRBV10-3 and J usage is TRBJ1-2, with D possibly matching TRBD1 (5 bases). From germline, CDR1 is ENHRY and CDR2 SYGVKD. The CDR3 is 15 residues long. V gave up 5 bases and J gave up 4 bases, with 17 bases separating them. For the CDR3, the DNA is TGTGCCATCAGTTATTCCGGGACTGGGCCCTATGGCTACACCTTC. Translating it yields CAISYSGTGPYGYTF.

The chain couples TRBV21-1 to TRBJ2-3; whether TRBD2, the table's D call, matches the DNA was not checked. TRBV21-1 is noted as a pseudogene. The CDR3 contains 15 residues. The CDR3 protein is CASRGIRGREDTQYF. In DNA, the CDR3 is TGTGCCAGCAGGGGTATTCGGGGGAGAGAAGATACGCAGTATTTT.

The chain is built from TRBV11-2 and TRBJ2-3, with D hard to call. CDR1 and CDR2 from the germline V gene are SGHAT and FQNNGV. The length of the CDR3 is 14 residues. Trimming stripped 3 bases from V and 2 bases from J, with 9 bases between. The CDR3: CASSLGTYTDTQYF. The CDR3 DNA is TGTGCCAGCAGCTTGGGAACCTACACAGATACGCAGTATTTT.

This chain links TRBV19 with TRBJ1-2; D unclear. V was trimmed by 4 bases and J by 0 bases, leaving 12 bases between them. The CDR3 spans 15 residues. The germline gives CDR1 LNHDA, CDR2 SQIVND (reference sequence). The CDR3 bases are TGTGCCAGTAGTAACACGGGCGACCCTAACTATGGCTACACCTTC. Amino acids: CASSNTGDPNYGYTF.

In DNA form, the CDR3 reads TGTGCCTCCCTGCGCGGGGGAGGTGAAAAACTGTTTTTT. It encodes CASLRGGGEKLFF. The rearrangement links TRBV30 to TRBJ1-4, with D possibly being TRBD1 (5 bases). V dropped 7 bases and J dropped 7 bases, with 16 bases sitting between them. This CDR3 has 13 amino acids. Germline CDR1 reads GTSNPN; CDR2 reads SVGIG (reference sequence).

The chain is built from TRBV30 and TRBJ2-1; D perhaps matches TRBD2 (5 bases). This CDR3 is 15 amino acids long. Germline V gene lookup returns CDR1 GTSNPN and CDR2 SVGIG (reference sequence). With 0 bases removed from V and 0 bases from J, the gap between germline ends came to 9 bases. In DNA form, the CDR3 reads TGTGCCTGGAGTGTGGGAGTCAGCTCCTACAATGAGCAGTTCTTC. It specifies CAWSVGVSSYNEQFF.

This rearrangement joins TRBV4-3 to TRBJ2-7, with 9 bases lining up with TRBD1. The CDR3 length is 15 residues. V gave up 1 base and J gave up 0 bases; unmatched junction bases: 1. Germline CDR1 LGHNA, CDR2 YSLEER. CDR3 nucleotide sequence: TGCGCCAGCAGCCAAGGACAGGGGGTCTCCTACGAGCAGTACTTC. As protein: CASSQGQGVSYEQYF.

This clone was observed a single time. The chain recombines TRBV5-1 with TRBJ2-7; perhaps D is TRBD1 or TRBD2 (5 bases each). This CDR3 is built from 15 residues. V lost 0 bases, J lost 0 bases, and 10 bases lay in between. CDR1 is SGHRS, CDR2 YFSETQ, per germline. CDR3 bases: TGCGCCAGCAGCTTGGAATGGGGACCCTCCTACGAGCAGTACTTC. This sequence encodes CASSLEWGPSYEQYF.

The chain combines TRBV28 with TRBJ1-4; TRBD1 might be the D (5 bases). The CDR3 runs to 14 residues. The germline CDR1 and CDR2 sequences are MDHEN and SYDVKM. The germline V and J ends were trimmed by 6 bases and 4 bases, with 12 bases remaining between them. In nucleotides, the CDR3 is TGTGCCAGCAGGGGACCGACGGGTAATGAAAAACTGTTTTTT. Amino acid sequence: CASRGPTGNEKLFF.

V is TRBV15 and J is TRBJ1-5, with TRBD1 matching over 9 bases. With 0 bases clipped from V and 4 bases from J, the junction kept 4 bases outside the gene matches. The CDR3 runs to 16 residues. CDR1 and CDR2 from the germline V gene are LNHNV and YYDKDF (reference sequence). CDR3: CATSREPDRGNQPQHF. DNA for the CDR3: TGTGCCACCAGCAGAGAACCCGACAGGGGGAATCAGCCCCAGCATTTT.

J is TRBJ1-3 and V is TRBV5-1, with a possible D match to TRBD1 (5 bases). This CDR3 comprises 16 residues. The ends were cut back, 0 bases at V and 0 bases at J, with 10 bases in the middle. Germline loops: CDR1 SGHRS, CDR2 YFSETQ. The CDR3: CASSLGGIHSGNTIYF. For the CDR3, the DNA is TGCGCCAGCAGCTTGGGGGGGATCCACTCTGGAAACACCATATATTTT.

As for this clone: This same CDR3 is encoded by further DNA sequences in the sample. The chain is built from TRBV4-3 and TRBJ1-3, with a possible D match to TRBD1 (5 bases). The CDR3 has 16 residues. Germline CDR1 LGHNA, CDR2 YSLEER. Trimming took off 0 bases at V and 1 base at J, with 10 bases between the two ends. The CDR3 loop reads CASSQDVDSSGNTIYF. The CDR3 DNA follows: TGCGCCAGCAGCCAAGATGTCGACAGTTCTGGAAACACCATATATTTT.

This clone was observed once. V gene TRBV5-1 combines with J gene TRBJ1-1; 8 bases map to TRBD1. Germline V gene data show CDR1 as SGHRS and CDR2 as YFSETQ. This CDR3 is 14 amino acids long. V lost 4 bases, J lost 4 bases, and 6 bases stayed unmatched. The CDR3 nucleotides read TGCGCCAGCAGCCAGGACAGGGCGGGCACTGAAGCTTTCTTT. Translating it yields CASSQDRAGTEAFF.

This chain connects TRBV5-4 to TRBJ2-7; 7 positions match TRBD2. The junction had 5 bases not matched to a gene; V was cut back by 0 bases and J by 2 bases. Germline assignment: CDR1 SGHNT and CDR2 YYREEE (reference sequence). CDR3 length: 15 residues. The CDR3 sequence is CASSLAAGAPYEQYF. CDR3 nucleotides: TGTGCCAGCAGCTTGGCCGCGGGAGCGCCCTACGAGCAGTACTTC.

The chain is built from TRBV2 and TRBJ1-4; no clear D gene. CDR1 and CDR2 (germline): SNHLY, FYNNEI. Trimming removed 3 bases from V and 4 bases from J, with 18 bases in between. The CDR3 has 17 amino acids. The CDR3 loop is CASSDLTYAAFNEKLFF. DNA of the CDR3: TGTGCCAGCAGTGACTTGACATACGCCGCCTTTAATGAAAAACTGTTTTTT.